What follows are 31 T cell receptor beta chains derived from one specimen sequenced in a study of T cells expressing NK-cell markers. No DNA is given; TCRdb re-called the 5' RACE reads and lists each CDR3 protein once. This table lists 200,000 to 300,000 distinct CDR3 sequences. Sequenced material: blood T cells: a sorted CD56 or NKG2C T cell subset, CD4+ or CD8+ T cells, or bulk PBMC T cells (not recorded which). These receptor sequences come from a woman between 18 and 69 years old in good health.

The CDR3 loop is CASNPWGSGSYNSPLHF. This sequence joins TRBV28 and TRBJ1-6; checking the TCRdb D call of TRBD1 is not possible without DNA. Germline V gives CDR1 MDHEN, CDR2 SYDVKM. The CDR3 sequence is 17 residues long.

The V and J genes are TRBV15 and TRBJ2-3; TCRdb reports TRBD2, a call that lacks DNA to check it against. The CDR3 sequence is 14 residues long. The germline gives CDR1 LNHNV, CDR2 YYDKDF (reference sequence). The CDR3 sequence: CATSRDRTSDTQYF.

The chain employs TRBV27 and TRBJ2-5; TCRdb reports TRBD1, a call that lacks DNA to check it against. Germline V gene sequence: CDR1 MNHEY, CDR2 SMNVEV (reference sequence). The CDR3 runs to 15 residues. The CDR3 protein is CASSFGGGPGETQYF.

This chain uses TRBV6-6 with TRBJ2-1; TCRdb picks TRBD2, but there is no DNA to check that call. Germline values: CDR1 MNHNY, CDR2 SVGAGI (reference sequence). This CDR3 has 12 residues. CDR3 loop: CAGSGGLGEQFF.

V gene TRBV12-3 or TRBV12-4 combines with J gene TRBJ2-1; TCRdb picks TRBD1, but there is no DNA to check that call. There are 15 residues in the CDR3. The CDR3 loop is CASNYGTQAYNEQFF.

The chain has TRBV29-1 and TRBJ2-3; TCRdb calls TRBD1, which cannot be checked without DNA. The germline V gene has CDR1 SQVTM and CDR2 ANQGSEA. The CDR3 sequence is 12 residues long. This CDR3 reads CSVEGRADTQYF.

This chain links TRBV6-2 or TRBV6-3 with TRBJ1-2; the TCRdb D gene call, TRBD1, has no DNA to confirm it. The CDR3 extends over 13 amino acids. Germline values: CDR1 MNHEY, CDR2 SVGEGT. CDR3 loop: CASTPTGNYGYTF.

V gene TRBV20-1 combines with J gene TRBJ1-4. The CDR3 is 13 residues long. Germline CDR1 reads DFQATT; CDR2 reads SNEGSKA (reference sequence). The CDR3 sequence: CSATNATNEKLFF.

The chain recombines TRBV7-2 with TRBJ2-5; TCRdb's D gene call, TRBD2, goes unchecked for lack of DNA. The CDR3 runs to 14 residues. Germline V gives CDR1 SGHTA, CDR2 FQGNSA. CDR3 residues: CASSPWTSGETQYF.

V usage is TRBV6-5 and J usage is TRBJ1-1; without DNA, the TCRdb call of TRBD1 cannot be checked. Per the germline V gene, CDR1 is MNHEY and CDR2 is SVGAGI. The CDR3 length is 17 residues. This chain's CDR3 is CASSYFRGVDLNTEAFF.

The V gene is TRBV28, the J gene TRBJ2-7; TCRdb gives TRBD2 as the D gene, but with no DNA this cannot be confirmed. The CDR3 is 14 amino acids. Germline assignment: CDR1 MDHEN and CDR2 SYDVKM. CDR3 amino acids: CASISSGLAYEQYF.

CDR3 sequence reads: CAISEGGEPSQPQHF. The rearrangement links TRBV10-3 to TRBJ1-5. The CDR3 runs to 15 residues. Germline V lookup: CDR1 ENHRY, CDR2 SYGVKD.

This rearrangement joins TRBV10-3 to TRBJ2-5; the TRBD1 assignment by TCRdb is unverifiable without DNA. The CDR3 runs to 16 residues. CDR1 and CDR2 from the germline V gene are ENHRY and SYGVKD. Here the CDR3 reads CAIREGQGLEQETQYF.

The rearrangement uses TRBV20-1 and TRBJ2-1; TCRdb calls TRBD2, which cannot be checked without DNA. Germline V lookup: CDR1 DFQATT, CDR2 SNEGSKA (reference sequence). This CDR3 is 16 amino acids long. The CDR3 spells CSARFLTSTQYNEQFF.

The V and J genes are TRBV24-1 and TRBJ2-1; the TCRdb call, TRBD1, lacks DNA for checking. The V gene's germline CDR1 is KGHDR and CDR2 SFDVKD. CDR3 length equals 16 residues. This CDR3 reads CATSDRRAGSYNEQFF.

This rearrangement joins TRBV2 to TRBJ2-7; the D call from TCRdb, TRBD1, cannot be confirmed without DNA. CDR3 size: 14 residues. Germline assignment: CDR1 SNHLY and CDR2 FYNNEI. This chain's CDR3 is CASSRTGLGYEQYF.

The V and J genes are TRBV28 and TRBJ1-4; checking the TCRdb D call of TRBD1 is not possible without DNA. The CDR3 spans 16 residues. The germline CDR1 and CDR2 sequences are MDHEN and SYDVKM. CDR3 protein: CASSDRRPGTNEKLFF.

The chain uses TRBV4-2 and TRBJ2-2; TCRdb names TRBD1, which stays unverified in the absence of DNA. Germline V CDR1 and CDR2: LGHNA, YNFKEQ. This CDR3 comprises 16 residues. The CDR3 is CASSPQGTANTGELFF.

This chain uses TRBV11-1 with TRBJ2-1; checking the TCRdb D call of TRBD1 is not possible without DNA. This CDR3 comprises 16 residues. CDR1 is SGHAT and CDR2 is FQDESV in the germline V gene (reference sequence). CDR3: CASSSGDGSSYNEQFF.

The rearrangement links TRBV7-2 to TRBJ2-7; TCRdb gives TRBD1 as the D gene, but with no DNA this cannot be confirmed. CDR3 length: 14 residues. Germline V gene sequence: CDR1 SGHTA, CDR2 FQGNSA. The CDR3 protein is CASSSRGTGLEQYF.

The CDR3 spells CASSLATLSLNTGELFF. The gene calls are TRBV5-8 and TRBJ2-2. Germline CDR1 reads SGHTS; CDR2 reads YDEGEE. CDR3 length: 17 residues.

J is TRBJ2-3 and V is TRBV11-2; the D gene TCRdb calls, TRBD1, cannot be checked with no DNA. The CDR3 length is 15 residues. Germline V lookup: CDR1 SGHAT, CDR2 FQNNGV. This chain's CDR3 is CASSPGSFNTDTQYF.

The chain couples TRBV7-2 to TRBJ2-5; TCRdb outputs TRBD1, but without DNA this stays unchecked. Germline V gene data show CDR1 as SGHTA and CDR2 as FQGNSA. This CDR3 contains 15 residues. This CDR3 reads CASSSQDRARETQYF.

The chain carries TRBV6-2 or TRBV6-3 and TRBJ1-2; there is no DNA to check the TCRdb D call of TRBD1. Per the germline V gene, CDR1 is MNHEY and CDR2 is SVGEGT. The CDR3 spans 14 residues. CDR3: CASSTRDRATGYTF.

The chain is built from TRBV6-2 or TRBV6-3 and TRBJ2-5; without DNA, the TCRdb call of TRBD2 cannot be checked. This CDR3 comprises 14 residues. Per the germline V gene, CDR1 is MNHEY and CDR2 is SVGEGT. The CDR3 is CASTDGLAGETQYF.

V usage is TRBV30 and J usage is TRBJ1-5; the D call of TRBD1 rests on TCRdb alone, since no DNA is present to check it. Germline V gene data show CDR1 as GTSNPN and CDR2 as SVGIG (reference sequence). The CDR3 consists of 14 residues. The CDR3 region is CAWTIQGGGQPQHF.

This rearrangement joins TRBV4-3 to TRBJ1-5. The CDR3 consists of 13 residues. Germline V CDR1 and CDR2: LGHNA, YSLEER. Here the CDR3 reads CASSPQSGQPQHF.

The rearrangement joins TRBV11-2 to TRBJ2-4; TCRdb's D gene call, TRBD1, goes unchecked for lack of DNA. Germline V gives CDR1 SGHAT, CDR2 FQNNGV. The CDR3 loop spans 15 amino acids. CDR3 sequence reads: CASSRPGRKENIQYF.

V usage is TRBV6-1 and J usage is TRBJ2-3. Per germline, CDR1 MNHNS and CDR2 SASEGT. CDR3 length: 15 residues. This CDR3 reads CASRGSADLTDTQYF.

CDR3 sequence reads: CASRGLAGGSVEQFF. The chain employs TRBV5-1 and TRBJ2-1; the D call of TRBD2 rests on TCRdb alone, since no DNA is present to check it. Germline CDR1 is SGHRS and CDR2 is YFSETQ. This CDR3 has 15 residues.

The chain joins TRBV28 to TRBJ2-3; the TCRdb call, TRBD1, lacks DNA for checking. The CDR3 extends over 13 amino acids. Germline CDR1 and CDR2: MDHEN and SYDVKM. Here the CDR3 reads CASRTGSADTQYF.